This T cell receptor (beta chain) was recovered during a study of T-cell reconstitution after alpha-beta-depleted transplantation in children. The library targeted TCRbeta and was prepared with unique molecular identifiers. Via MiXCR, TCRdb re-called the PCR reads, giving one row per CDR3 protein. This sample has roughly 570,000 distinct CDR3 sequences, with 25% to 30% found just once. Trimming removed 5 bases from V and 12 bases from J; junction bases left unmatched: 13. Germline CDR1 is DFQATT and CDR2 is SNEGSKA (reference sequence). CDR3 length: 14 residues. This receptor was obtained from a boy under two years old with Wiskott-Aldrich syndrome, due to receive a stem cell transplant. The rearrangement uses TRBV20-1 and TRBJ2-7; 13 nucleotides align to TRBD2. The input for sequencing was PBMCs, taken before TCRalphabeta/CD19-depleted stem cell transplant. CDR3 in DNA: TGCAGTGCTCCTCGGACTAGCGGGAGCCCCGGGCCGTACTTC. Amino acid sequence: CSAPRTSGSPGPYF.